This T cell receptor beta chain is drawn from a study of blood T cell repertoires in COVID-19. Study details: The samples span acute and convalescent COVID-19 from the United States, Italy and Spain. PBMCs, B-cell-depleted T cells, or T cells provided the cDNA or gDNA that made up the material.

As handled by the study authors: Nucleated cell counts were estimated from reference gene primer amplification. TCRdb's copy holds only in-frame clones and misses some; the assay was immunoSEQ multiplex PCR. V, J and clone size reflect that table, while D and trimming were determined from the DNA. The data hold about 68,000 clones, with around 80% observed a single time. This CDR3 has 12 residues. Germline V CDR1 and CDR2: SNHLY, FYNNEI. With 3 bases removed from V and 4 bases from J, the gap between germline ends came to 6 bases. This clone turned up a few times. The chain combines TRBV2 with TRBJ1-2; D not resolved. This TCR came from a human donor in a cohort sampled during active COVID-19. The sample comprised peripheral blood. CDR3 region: CASSEVGYGYTF. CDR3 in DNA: TGTGCCAGCAGTGAGGTCGGCTATGGCTACACCTTC.